This T cell receptor (beta chain) was retrieved from a study of blood T cell repertoires in COVID-19. Study information: Collection of acute and convalescent COVID-19 samples took place in the United States, Italy and Spain. Nucleic acid was either cDNA or gDNA, and it came from T cells, B-cell-depleted T cells, or PBMCs.

Per germline, CDR1 MNHEY and CDR2 SVGAGI. The CDR3 spans 16 residues. The junction had 5 bases not matched to a gene; V was cut back by 0 bases and J by 2 bases. How the authors handled the data: Amplifying reference gene primers gave estimates of nucleated cell counts. Profiling relied on immunoSEQ multiplex PCR, and the TCRdb table lists in-frame clones only, not all of them. V and J calls and clone size are those listed in that table; D and trimming were worked out from the DNA. The data show some 250,000 clones, 70% to 90% seen once. The chain is built from TRBV6-5 and TRBJ2-7; 9 bases match TRBD2. The sequence was collected from a woman in her twenties or thirties who had recovered from COVID-19. The sample was peripheral blood. The CDR3: CASSYSNSGGPYEQYF. CDR3 nucleotide sequence: TGTGCCAGCAGTTACTCGAATAGCGGGGGACCCTACGAGCAGTACTTC.